What follows are 26 T cell receptor beta chains derived from one specimen sequenced in a study of T cell responses to AZD1222 COVID-19 vaccine. TCRdb keeps only in-frame clones here, not all; method: immunoSEQ multiplex PCR. This table holds fewer than 110,000 clones, nearly 90% found once. Here the sequenced sample was peripheral blood, taken 28 days after the second AZD1222 dose. Receptor source: an adult who received the AZD1222 COVID-19 vaccine.

In DNA, the CDR3 is TGTGCCAGCAGGCAAGGGGGATCTGGGGCCAACGTCCTGACTTTC. This encodes CASRQGGSGANVLTF. The chain combines TRBV6-5 with TRBJ2-6, with D perhaps TRBD1 (6 bases). Trimming removed 6 bases at V and 1 base at J, with 10 bases between. The CDR3 runs 15 residues. CDR1 and CDR2 from the germline V gene are MNHEY and SVGAGI.

V and J are TRBV12-5 and TRBJ2-7; maybe TRBD1 (6 bases). The CDR3 has 14 amino acids. Germline values: CDR1 LGHNT, CDR2 FRNRAP. V was pared by 3 bases and J by 5 bases, with 14 bases between. The CDR3, as DNA: TGTGCTAGTGGTTTCGGAACAGGGCTCGACGAGCAGTACTTC. It codes for CASGFGTGLDEQYF. The variable domain in full, completed from reference TRBV12-5 and TRBJ2-7, reads DARVTQTPRHKVTEMGQEVTMRCQPILGHNTVFWYRQTMMQGLELLAYFRNRAPLDDSGMPKDRFSAEMPDATLATLKIQPSEPRDSAVYFCASGFGTGLDEQYFGPGTRLTVT.

The chain carries TRBV7-9 and TRBJ1-1, with D perhaps TRBD1 (6 bases). This CDR3 region has 14 residues. The V end lost 5 bases, the J end lost 1 base, and 11 bases lay between the germline ends. Germline values: CDR1 SEHNR, CDR2 FQNEAQ (reference sequence). The DNA for the CDR3 is TGTGCCAGCAGCAACTTGGACAGGAACACTGAAGCTTTCTTT. It yields the protein CASSNLDRNTEAFF.

The CDR3 region is CASSVALFRESEETQYF. The DNA of the CDR3 is TGTGCCAGCAGCGTAGCGCTCTTCAGGGAAAGTGAAGAGACCCAGTACTTC. The rearrangement uses TRBV9 and TRBJ2-5, with D maybe TRBD1 (5 bases). The CDR3 totals 17 residues. V was clipped by 0 bases and J by 3 bases, with 18 bases between them. The V gene's germline CDR1 is SGDLS and CDR2 YYNGEE. Full variable domain (remainder filled in from reference TRBV9 and TRBJ2-5): DSGVTQTPKHLITATGQRVTLRCSPRSGDLSVYWYQQSLDQGLQFLIQYYNGEERAKGNILERFSAQQFPDLHSELNLSSLELGDSALYFCASSVALFRESEETQYFGPGTRLLVL.

CDR3 in DNA: TGTGCCAGCAGCCCCCGGGGGCAGGTGCCCTCCTACGAGCAGTACTTC. It codes for CASSPRGQVPSYEQYF. V is TRBV7-8 and J is TRBJ2-7; D may match TRBD1 or TRBD2 (6 bases each). Trimming removed 5 bases at V and 0 bases at J, with 17 bases between. The CDR3 runs 16 residues. The germline CDR1 and CDR2 sequences are SGHVS and FQNEAQ.

The gene calls are TRBV4-3 and TRBJ1-6, with a possible D match to TRBD1 (6 bases). CDR1 is LGHNA, CDR2 YSLEER, per germline. The CDR3 runs to 16 residues. The V and J ends lost 0 bases and 5 bases respectively, with 11 bases between them. The DNA for the CDR3 is TGCGCCAGCAGCCAAGATTTTGGACAGAATAATTCACCCCTCCACTTT. This translates into CASSQDFGQNNSPLHF.

In this sample, this clone turned up once. The rearrangement joins TRBV19 to TRBJ1-1; the D gene is possibly TRBD1 (5 bases). With 8 bases removed from V and 0 bases from J, the gap between germline ends came to 13 bases. Germline CDR1 and CDR2: LNHDA and SQIVND (reference sequence). The CDR3 spans 14 residues. The CDR3 spells CASWGGIMNTEAFF. The CDR3 region has the DNA TGTGCCAGTTGGGGGGGGATCATGAACACTGAAGCTTTCTTT.

The CDR3 protein is CASSPPDGYSNQPQHF. CDR3 nucleotide sequence: TGTGCCAGCAGTCCTCCGGACGGATATAGCAATCAGCCCCAGCATTTT. This chain links TRBV28 with TRBJ1-5; no firm D call. V was clipped by 5 bases and J by 0 bases, with 14 bases between them. Germline V lookup: CDR1 MDHEN, CDR2 SYDVKM. The CDR3 spans 16 residues.

The chain recombines TRBV4-3 with TRBJ1-6; 9 nucleotides line up with TRBD1. Germline trimming cut 3 bases from V and 7 bases from J; bases unmatched to any gene: 7. CDR3 size: 16 residues. Per germline, CDR1 LGHNA and CDR2 YSLEER. The CDR3 nucleotides read TGCGCCAGCAGCCAGCGCCGGGACAGGGTGAATTCACCCCTCCACTTT. This gives the protein CASSQRRDRVNSPLHF.

The rearrangement links TRBV5-1 to TRBJ2-2; no reliable D call. Trimming removed 4 bases from V and 4 bases from J, with 14 bases in between. There are 15 residues in the CDR3. The germline V gene encodes CDR1 SGHRS and CDR2 YFSETQ. The CDR3 DNA reads as TGCGCCAGCAGCAGAAGGGATGGTTCCACCGGGGAGCTGTTTTTT. Its protein product is CASSRRDGSTGELFF.

J is TRBJ2-2 and V is TRBV7-3; D not resolved. Germline V CDR1 and CDR2: SGHTA, FQGTGA. Trimming removed 0 bases at V and 2 bases at J, with 7 bases between. The CDR3 is made up of 15 amino acids. For the CDR3, the DNA is TGTGCCAGCAGCTTAACTGGGCCCAACACCGGGGAGCTGTTTTTT. Its protein is CASSLTGPNTGELFF.

This chain joins TRBV3-1 (or the pseudogene TRBV3-2) and TRBJ1-2; the D is unclear. Germline V CDR1 and CDR2: LGHDT, YNNKEL (reference sequence). The length of the CDR3 is 14 residues. Trimming stripped 4 bases from V and 0 bases from J, with 9 bases between. CDR3 region: CASSPGDSNYGYTF. DNA for the CDR3: TGTGCCAGCAGCCCAGGTGATTCTAACTATGGCTACACCTTC.

This clone came up once. The chain employs TRBV11-1 and TRBJ2-1; 7 nucleotides line up with TRBD2. The germline V gene encodes CDR1 SGHAT and CDR2 FQDESV (reference sequence). Germline trimming cut 3 bases from V and 4 bases from J; bases unmatched to any gene: 9. This CDR3 is built from 16 residues. The CDR3 DNA is TGTGCCAGCAGCTTTTATCGCGGGGGAGCGTACAATGAGCAGTTCTTC. Protein product: CASSFYRGGAYNEQFF.

This sequence joins TRBV11-2 and TRBJ2-7, with TRBD2 matching 7 bases. CDR1 is SGHAT, CDR2 FQNNGV, per germline. The CDR3 covers 15 residues. The V segment lost 3 bases and the J segment 4 bases; nucleotides outside the gene matches: 9. CDR3 in amino acids: CASSFGSGTHYEQYF. The DNA for the CDR3 is TGTGCCAGCAGCTTTGGGAGCGGGACGCATTACGAGCAGTACTTC. Looking up the rest from reference TRBV11-2 and TRBJ2-7 gives the full variable domain: EAGVAQSPRYKIIEKRQSVAFWCNPISGHATLYWYQQILGQGPKLLIQFQNNGVVDDSQLPKDRFSAERLKGVDSTLKIQPAKLEDSAVYLCASSFGSGTHYEQYFGPGTRLTVT.

The chain recombines TRBV18 with TRBJ2-7, with no clear D. The CDR3 contains 13 residues. CDR1 and CDR2 from the germline V gene are KGHSH and LQKENI. The V end lost 3 bases, the J end lost 0 bases, and 6 bases lay between the germline ends. The CDR3 DNA follows: TGTGCCAGCTCACCCGAAAGCTCCTACGAGCAGTACTTC. This sequence encodes CASSPESSYEQYF. Full variable domain (remainder filled in from reference TRBV18 and TRBJ2-7): NAGVMQNPRHLVRRRGQEARLRCSPMKGHSHVYWYRQLPEEGLKFMVYLQKENIIDESGMPKERFSAEFPKEGPSILRIQQVVRGDSAAYFCASSPESSYEQYFGPGTRLTVT.

V gene TRBV2 combines with J gene TRBJ1-4; D not certain. CDR3 length equals 10 residues. V dropped 6 bases and J dropped 7 bases, with 3 bases sitting between them. Germline-derived CDR1 and CDR2 are SNHLY and FYNNEI. DNA of the CDR3: TGTGCCAGCAGCGGTGAAAAACTGTTTTTT. Residues: CASSGEKLFF.

V gene TRBV6-4 combines with J gene TRBJ2-3; TRBD2 matches at 14 bases. The germline CDR1 and CDR2 sequences are MRHNA and SNTAGT. Trimming took 5 bases from V and 5 from J; bases not matched to a gene: 6. This CDR3 is built from 16 residues. In nucleotides, the CDR3 is TGTGCCAGCAGTCATTCCGGGACTAGCGGGGGAGATACGCAGTATTTT. This gives the protein CASSHSGTSGGDTQYF.

This clone was observed a handful of times. The chain is built from TRBV4-3 and TRBJ1-2, with D unresolved. This CDR3 comprises 15 residues. With 0 bases removed from V and 1 base from J, the gap between germline ends came to 9 bases. Germline V gives CDR1 LGHNA, CDR2 YSLEER. In DNA, the CDR3 is TGCGCCAGCAGCCAAGATGGCGGAGGTAACTATGGCTACACCTTC. Translation: CASSQDGGGNYGYTF.

This clone came up once. The genes are TRBV11-2 and TRBJ2-3, with TRBD1 identical over 9 bases. Germline V lookup: CDR1 SGHAT, CDR2 FQNNGV. The V segment lost 3 bases and the J segment 3 bases; nucleotides outside the gene matches: 4. There are 15 residues in the CDR3. The CDR3 nucleotides are TGTGCCAGCAGCTTCCGGGACAGGGATACAGATACGCAGTATTTT. Translating gives CASSFRDRDTDTQYF.

The chain couples TRBV3-1 (or the pseudogene TRBV3-2) to TRBJ2-3, with TRBD1 matching 8 bases. CDR1 is LGHDT, CDR2 YNNKEL, per germline (reference sequence). The V segment lost 7 bases and the J segment 8 bases; nucleotides outside the gene matches: 8. The CDR3 consists of 13 residues. The CDR3 DNA reads as TGTGCCAGCACCCCCCAGGACAGGGCTACGCAGTATTTT. Translation gives CASTPQDRATQYF.

The chain joins TRBV12-5 to TRBJ1-1; 9 bases line up with TRBD1. Germline values: CDR1 LGHNT, CDR2 FRNRAP. The J segment lost 7 bases and the V segment lost 1 base, leaving 7 bases of the junction unmatched. The CDR3 runs 15 residues. The CDR3 is CASGLGTGGSHEAFF. The CDR3 DNA follows: TGTGCTAGTGGTTTGGGTACAGGGGGCTCCCATGAAGCTTTCTTT.

CDR3 region: CASRTGSYNEQFF. The CDR3 DNA sequence: TGTGCCAGTAGGACAGGAAGCTACAATGAGCAGTTCTTC. The chain uses TRBV19 and TRBJ2-1; D possibly corresponds to TRBD1 (6 bases). CDR1 and CDR2 (germline): LNHDA, SQIVND (reference sequence). The CDR3 spans 13 residues. The ends were cut back, 6 bases at V and 3 bases at J, with 9 bases in the middle.

This clone was seen more than once but under ten times. The chain employs TRBV5-5 and TRBJ2-5; perhaps TRBD1 as D (6 bases). This CDR3 has 13 amino acids. In germline, CDR1 is SGHKS, CDR2 YYEKEE (reference sequence). Deletions cut 1 base from V and 3 bases from J, with 7 bases between. The CDR3 region is CASSLKGEETQYF. CDR3 bases: TGTGCCAGCAGCTTGAAGGGGGAAGAGACCCAGTACTTC.

In this sample, this clone turned up a few times. The CDR3 region is CASSLADNSGYEQYF. The CDR3 DNA reads TGCGCCAGCAGCTTGGCCGACAATTCCGGATACGAGCAGTACTTC. The V and J genes are TRBV5-1 and TRBJ2-7; D gene uncertain. CDR1 and CDR2 (germline): SGHRS, YFSETQ. This CDR3 contains 15 residues. V was cut by 0 bases and J by 4 bases, with 14 bases left in between. Full variable domain (outside the CDR3, taken from reference TRBV5-1 and TRBJ2-7): KAGVTQTPRYLIKTRGQQVTLSCSPISGHRSVSWYQQTPGQGLQFLFEYFSETQRNKGNFPGRFSGRQFSNSRSEMNVSTLELGDSALYLCASSLADNSGYEQYFGPGTRLTVT.

The chain uses TRBV11-2 and TRBJ1-3; D may be TRBD1 (6 bases). Germline V gene sequence: CDR1 SGHAT, CDR2 FQNNGV. The length of the CDR3 is 16 residues. Between the trimmed V and J ends, which lost 2 bases and 6 bases, there was a span of 17 bases. DNA of the CDR3: TGTGCCAGCAGCTTAAGAGTAGATGGACAGATAAACACCATATATTTT. It specifies CASSLRVDGQINTIYF. The full variable domain, in which reference TRBV11-2 and TRBJ1-3 provide the parts outside the CDR3, is EAGVAQSPRYKIIEKRQSVAFWCNPISGHATLYWYQQILGQGPKLLIQFQNNGVVDDSQLPKDRFSAERLKGVDSTLKIQPAKLEDSAVYLCASSLRVDGQINTIYFGEGSWLTVV.

V and J are TRBV5-4 and TRBJ1-6; TRBD1 is a possible D gene (5 bases). The CDR3 totals 14 residues. V dropped 0 bases and J dropped 5 bases, with 6 bases sitting between them. Germline CDR1 reads SGHNT; CDR2 reads YYREEE (reference sequence). The CDR3 protein is CASSLGRDNSPLHF. As DNA, the CDR3 is TGTGCCAGCAGCTTGGGCAGGGATAATTCACCCCTCCACTTT.